This is a list of T cell receptor beta chains from one sample in a study of cytomegalovirus exposure and HLA in healthy donors. The assay was immunoSEQ multiplex PCR, and TCRdb's table has in-frame clones only and misses some. The table has under 200,000 clones, about 72% seen once; the top ten hold around 2%. Sequences were obtained from PBMCs. Receptors originate from a man aged 50 or older in good health and CMV-seropositive. CDR3s include the opening cysteine and the closing phenylalanine or tryptophan. The D gene is left open where the match is weak. The listing skips clone size in some rows; elsewhere it reads once, few, many or a size class.

d_call clone_size j_call v_call cdr3_aa cdr3_nt
- - TRBJ2-3 TRBV7-2 CASSRQVSSTDTQYF TGTGCCAGCAGCAGACAGGTATCTAGCACAGATACGCAGTATTTT
TRBD1 - TRBJ1-1 TRBV2 CASGGQVNTEAFF TGTGCCAGCGGTGGACAGGTGAACACTGAAGCTTTCTTT
TRBD2 once TRBJ2-5 TRBV7-3 CASSLTGSGGAQETQYF TGTGCCAGCAGCTTAACGGGTAGCGGGGGGGCGCAAGAGACCCAGTACTTC
TRBD1 - TRBJ2-7 TRBV6-6 CASSAVPGQGEQYF TGTGCCAGCAGCGCAGTCCCGGGACAGGGGGAGCAGTACTTC
- - TRBJ1-5 TRBV6-6 CASSYEAGNPQPQHF TGTGCCAGCAGTTACGAAGCGGGTAATCCTCAGCCCCAGCATTTT
- - TRBJ2-7 TRBV9 CASSVAGGNYEQYF TGTGCCAGCAGCGTAGCTGGAGGAAACTACGAGCAGTACTTC
- few TRBJ2-7 TRBV5-4 CASSLEGGATYEQYF TGTGCCAGCAGCTTGGAGGGCGGGGCGACCTACGAGCAGTACTTC
- - TRBJ1-2 TRBV28 CASSLSTGWGYTF TGTGCCAGCAGTTTATCGACAGGTTGGGGCTACACCTTC
TRBD2 - TRBJ2-7 TRBV27 CASSPSGGSTYEQYF TGTGCCAGCAGTCCTAGCGGGGGGTCTACCTACGAGCAGTACTTC
TRBD1 - TRBJ2-2 TRBV7-9 CASSLSGQGMNTGELFF TGTGCCAGCAGCTTATCTGGACAGGGAATGAACACCGGGGAGCTGTTTTTT
TRBD2 - TRBJ2-5 TRBV7-6 CASSLGTSGEETQYF TGTGCCAGCAGCTTGGGGACTAGCGGGGAAGAGACCCAGTACTTC
TRBD2 - TRBJ2-3 TRBV4-1 CASSQERRGGDTDTQYF TGCGCCAGCAGCCAAGAACGGCGGGGGGGCGACACAGATACGCAGTATTTT
- - TRBJ1-5 TRBV28 CASRPSGVHQPQHF TGTGCCAGCAGGCCTTCAGGGGTTCATCAGCCCCAGCATTTT
TRBD1 once TRBJ2-3 TRBV5-4 CASSWGQGTDTQYF TGTGCCAGCAGCTGGGGACAGGGCACAGATACGCAGTATTTT
TRBD2 - TRBJ2-7 TRBV2 CASRPFSGGHDEQYF TGTGCCAGCCGGCCGTTTAGCGGGGGTCACGACGAGCAGTACTTC
TRBD2 once TRBJ2-1 TRBV9 CASSVERGSSYNEQFF TGTGCCAGCAGCGTCGAGCGGGGGAGCTCCTACAATGAGCAGTTCTTC
TRBD1 - TRBJ2-7 TRBV11-3 CASSLDQGANYEQYF TGTGCCAGCAGCTTAGATCAGGGGGCGAACTACGAGCAGTACTTC
- - TRBJ2-7 TRBV11-2 CASSLDPSSSTTQYF TGTGCCAGCAGCTTAGATCCAAGTTCAAGTACAACGCAGTACTTC
- - TRBJ1-3 TRBV19 CATSVRSGNTIYF TGTGCTACGTCTGTCCGGTCCGGAAACACCATATATTTT
- - TRBJ2-7 TRBV19 CASSMGFGVSAYEQYF TGTGCCAGTAGTATGGGGTTCGGGGTAAGTGCCTACGAGCAGTACTTC
- - TRBJ1-3 TRBV29-1 CSAAQGTAGNTIYF TGCAGCGCCGCCCAGGGAACTGCTGGAAACACCATATATTTT
TRBD1 - TRBJ2-5 TRBV10-2 CASSRDRAQETQYF TGCGCCAGCAGTAGAGACAGGGCTCAAGAGACCCAGTACTTC
- - TRBJ2-7 TRBV5-6 CASSPDPEAYEQYF TGTGCCAGCAGCCCGGACCCGGAGGCCTACGAGCAGTACTTC
- once TRBJ1-5 TRBV10-3 CAISDLRGRGNQPQHF TGTGCCATCAGTGATCTCAGGGGTCGGGGCAATCAGCCCCAGCATTTT